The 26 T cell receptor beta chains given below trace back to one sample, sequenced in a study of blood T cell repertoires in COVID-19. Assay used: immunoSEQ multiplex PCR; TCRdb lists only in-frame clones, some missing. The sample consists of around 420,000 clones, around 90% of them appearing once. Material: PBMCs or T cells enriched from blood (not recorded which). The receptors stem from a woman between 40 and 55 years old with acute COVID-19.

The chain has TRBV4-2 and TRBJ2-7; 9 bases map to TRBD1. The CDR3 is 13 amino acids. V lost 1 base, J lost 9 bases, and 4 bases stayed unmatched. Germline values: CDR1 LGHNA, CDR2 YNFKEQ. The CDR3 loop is CASSQGDRDWQYF. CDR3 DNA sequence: TGTGCCAGCAGCCAAGGGGACAGGGATTGGCAGTACTTC.

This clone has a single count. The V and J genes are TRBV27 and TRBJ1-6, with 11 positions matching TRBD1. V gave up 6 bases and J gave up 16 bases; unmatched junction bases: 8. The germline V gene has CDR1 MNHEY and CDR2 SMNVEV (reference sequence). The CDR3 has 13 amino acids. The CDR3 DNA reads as TGTGCCAGCAGGCCCTCCGGGACAGGGGGACTCCACTTT. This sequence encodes CASRPSGTGGLHF.

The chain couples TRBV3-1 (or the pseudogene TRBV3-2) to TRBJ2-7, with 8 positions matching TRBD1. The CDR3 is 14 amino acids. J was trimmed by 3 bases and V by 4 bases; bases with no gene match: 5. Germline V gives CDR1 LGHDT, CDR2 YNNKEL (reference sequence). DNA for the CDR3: TGTGCCAGCAGCCTTTCCGGGACAGGCTACGAGCAGTACTTC. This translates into CASSLSGTGYEQYF.

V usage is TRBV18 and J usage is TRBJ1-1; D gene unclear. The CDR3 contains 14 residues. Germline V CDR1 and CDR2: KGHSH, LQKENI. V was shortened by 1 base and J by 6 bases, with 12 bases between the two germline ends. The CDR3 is CASSPRRGGPEAFF. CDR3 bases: TGTGCCAGCTCACCACGGAGAGGAGGGCCTGAAGCTTTCTTT.

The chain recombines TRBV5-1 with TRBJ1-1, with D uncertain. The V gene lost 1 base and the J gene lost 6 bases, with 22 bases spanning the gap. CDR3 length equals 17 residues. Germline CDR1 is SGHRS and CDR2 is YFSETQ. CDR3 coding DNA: TGCGCCAGCAGCTTGAATCTTCTTAGCGTGAAAGGAGCTGAAGCTTTCTTT. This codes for CASSLNLLSVKGAEAFF.

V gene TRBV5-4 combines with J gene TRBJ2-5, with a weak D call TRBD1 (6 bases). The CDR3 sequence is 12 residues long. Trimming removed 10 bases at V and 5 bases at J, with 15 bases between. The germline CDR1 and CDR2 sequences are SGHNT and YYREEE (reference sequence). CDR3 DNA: TGTGCCGCCTCCAGGCAGGGGGAGACCCAGTACTTC. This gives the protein CAASRQGETQYF.

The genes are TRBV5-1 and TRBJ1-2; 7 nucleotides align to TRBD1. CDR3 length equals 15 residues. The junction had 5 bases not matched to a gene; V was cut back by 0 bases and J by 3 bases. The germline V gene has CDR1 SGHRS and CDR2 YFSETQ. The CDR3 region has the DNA TGCGCCAGCAGCTTGGACGAGGGGGCGGACTATGGCTACACCTTC. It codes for CASSLDEGADYGYTF. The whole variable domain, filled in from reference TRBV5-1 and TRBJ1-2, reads KAGVTQTPRYLIKTRGQQVTLSCSPISGHRSVSWYQQTPGQGLQFLFEYFSETQRNKGNFPGRFSGRQFSNSRSEMNVSTLELGDSALYLCASSLDEGADYGYTFGSGTRLTVV.

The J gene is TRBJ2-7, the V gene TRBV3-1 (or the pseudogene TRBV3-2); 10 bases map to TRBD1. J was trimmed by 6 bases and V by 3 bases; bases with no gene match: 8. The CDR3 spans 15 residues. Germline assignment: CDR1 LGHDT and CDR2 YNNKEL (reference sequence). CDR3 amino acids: CASSHSGTGAREQYF. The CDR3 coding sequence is TGTGCCAGCAGCCACTCCGGGACAGGGGCGCGCGAGCAGTACTTC.

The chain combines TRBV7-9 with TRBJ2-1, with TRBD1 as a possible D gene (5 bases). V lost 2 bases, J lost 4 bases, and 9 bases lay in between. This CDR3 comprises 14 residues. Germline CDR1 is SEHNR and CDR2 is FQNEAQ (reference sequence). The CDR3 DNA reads TGTGCCAGCAGCTTACCGGACACGTACAATGAGCAGTTCTTC. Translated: CASSLPDTYNEQFF.

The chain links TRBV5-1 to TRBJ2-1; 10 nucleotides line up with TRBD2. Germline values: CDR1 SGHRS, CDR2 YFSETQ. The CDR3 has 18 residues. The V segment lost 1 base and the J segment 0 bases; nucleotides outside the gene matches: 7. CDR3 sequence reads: CASSLTSGAPSSYNEQFF. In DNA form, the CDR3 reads TGCGCCAGCAGCTTGACTAGCGGGGCGCCGAGCTCCTACAATGAGCAGTTCTTC.

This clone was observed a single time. The chain's CDR3 is CSASRQGKGQPQHF. CDR3 nucleotide sequence: TGCAGTGCTAGTCGACAGGGAAAGGGTCAGCCCCAGCATTTT. V and J are TRBV20-1 and TRBJ1-5; 7 bases map to TRBD1. Germline CDR1 reads DFQATT; CDR2 reads SNEGSKA (reference sequence). This CDR3 is 14 amino acids long. The V gene end was trimmed by 3 bases and the J gene end by 6 bases; junction bases not matched to a gene: 8.

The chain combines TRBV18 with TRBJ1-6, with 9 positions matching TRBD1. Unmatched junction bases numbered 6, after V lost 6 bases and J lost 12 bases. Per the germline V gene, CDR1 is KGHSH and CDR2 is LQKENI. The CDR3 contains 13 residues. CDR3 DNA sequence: TGTGCCAGCTCTCTCGGACAGGGGAAACCCCTCCACTTT. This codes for CASSLGQGKPLHF.

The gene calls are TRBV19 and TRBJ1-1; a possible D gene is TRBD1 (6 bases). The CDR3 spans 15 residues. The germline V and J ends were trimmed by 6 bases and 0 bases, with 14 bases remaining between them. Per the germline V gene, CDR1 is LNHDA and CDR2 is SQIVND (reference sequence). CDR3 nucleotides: TGTGCCAGTAGCACAGGGTGGGGAATGAACACTGAAGCTTTCTTT. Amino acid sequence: CASSTGWGMNTEAFF.

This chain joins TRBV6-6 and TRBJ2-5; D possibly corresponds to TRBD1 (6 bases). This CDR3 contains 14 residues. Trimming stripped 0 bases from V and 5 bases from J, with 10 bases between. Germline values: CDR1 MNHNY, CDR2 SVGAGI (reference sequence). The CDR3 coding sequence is TGTGCCAGCAGTTACTCTGCAGGGGTGGAGACCCAGTACTTC. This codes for CASSYSAGVETQYF.

CDR3 nucleotide sequence: TGTGCCAGCAGCTCCTGGACAGGACGCCGAAAACTGTTTTTT. It is translated as CASSSWTGRRKLFF. The chain carries TRBV5-4 and TRBJ1-4; 7 positions agree with TRBD1. The germline gives CDR1 SGHNT, CDR2 YYREEE (reference sequence). Trimming removed 3 bases from V and 10 bases from J; junction bases left unmatched: 9. The CDR3 runs 14 residues.

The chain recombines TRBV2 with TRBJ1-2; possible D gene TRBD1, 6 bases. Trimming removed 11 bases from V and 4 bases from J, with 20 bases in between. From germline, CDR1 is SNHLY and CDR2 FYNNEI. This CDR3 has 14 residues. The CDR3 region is CASGVSAEIYGYTF. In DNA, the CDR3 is TGTGCCTCAGGGGTTTCGGCGGAAATCTATGGCTACACCTTC. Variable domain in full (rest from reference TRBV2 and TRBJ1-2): EPEVTQTPSHQVTQMGQEVILRCVPISNHLYFYWYRQILGQKVEFLVSFYNNEISEKSEIFDDQFSVERPDGSNFTLKIRSTKLEDSAMYFCASGVSAEIYGYTFGSGTRLTVV.

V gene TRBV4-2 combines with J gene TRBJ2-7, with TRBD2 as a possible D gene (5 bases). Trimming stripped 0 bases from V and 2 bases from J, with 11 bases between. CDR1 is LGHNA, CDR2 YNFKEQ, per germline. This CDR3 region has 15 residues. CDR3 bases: TGTGCCAGCAGCCAAGAAGGAGCGGTAACCTACGAGCAGTACTTC. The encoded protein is CASSQEGAVTYEQYF.

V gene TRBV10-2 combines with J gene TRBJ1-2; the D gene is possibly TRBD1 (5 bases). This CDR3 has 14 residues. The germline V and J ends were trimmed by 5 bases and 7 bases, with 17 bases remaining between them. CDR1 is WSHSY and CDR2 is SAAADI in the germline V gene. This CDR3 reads CASSLDSFKGGYTF. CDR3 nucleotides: TGCGCCAGCAGTCTCGACAGTTTCAAGGGTGGCTACACCTTC.

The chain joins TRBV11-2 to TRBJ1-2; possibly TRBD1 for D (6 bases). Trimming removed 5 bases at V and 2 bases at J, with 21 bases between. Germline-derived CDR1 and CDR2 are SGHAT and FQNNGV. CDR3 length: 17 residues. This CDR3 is CASSLRAGAEINYGYTF. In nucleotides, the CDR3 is TGTGCCAGCAGCCTAAGGGCGGGGGCAGAGATAAACTATGGCTACACCTTC.

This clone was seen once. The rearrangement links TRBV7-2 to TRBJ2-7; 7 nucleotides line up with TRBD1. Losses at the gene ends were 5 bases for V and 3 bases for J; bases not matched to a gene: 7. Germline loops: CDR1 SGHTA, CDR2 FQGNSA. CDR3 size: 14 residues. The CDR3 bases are TGTGCCAGCAGCCCACGGACAGGCCTCTACGAGCAGTACTTC. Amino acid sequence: CASSPRTGLYEQYF.

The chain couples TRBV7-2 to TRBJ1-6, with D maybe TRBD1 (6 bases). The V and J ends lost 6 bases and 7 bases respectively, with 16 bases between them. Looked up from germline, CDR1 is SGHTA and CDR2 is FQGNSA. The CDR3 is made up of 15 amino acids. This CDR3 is CASSLFWTDNSPLHF. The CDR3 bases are TGTGCCAGCAGTCTCTTTTGGACAGACAATTCACCCCTCCACTTT.

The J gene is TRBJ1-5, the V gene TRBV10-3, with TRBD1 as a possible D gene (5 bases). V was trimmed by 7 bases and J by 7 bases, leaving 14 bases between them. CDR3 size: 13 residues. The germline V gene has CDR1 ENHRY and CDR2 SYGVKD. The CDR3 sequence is CAINGGDDQPQHF. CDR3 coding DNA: TGTGCCATCAATGGGGGGGACGACCAGCCCCAGCATTTT.

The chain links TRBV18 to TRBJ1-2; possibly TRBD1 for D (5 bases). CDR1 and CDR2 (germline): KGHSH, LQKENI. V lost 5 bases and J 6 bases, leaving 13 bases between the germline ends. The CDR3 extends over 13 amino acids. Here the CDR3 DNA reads TGTGCCAGCTCAATTTCAGGGATGAATGGCTACACCTTC. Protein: CASSISGMNGYTF.

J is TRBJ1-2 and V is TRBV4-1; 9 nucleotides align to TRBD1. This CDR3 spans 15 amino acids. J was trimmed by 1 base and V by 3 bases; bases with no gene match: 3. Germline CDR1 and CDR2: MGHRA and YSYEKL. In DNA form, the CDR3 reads TGCGCCAGCAGCCACCCGGGACAGGGTAACTATGGCTACACCTTC. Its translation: CASSHPGQGNYGYTF.

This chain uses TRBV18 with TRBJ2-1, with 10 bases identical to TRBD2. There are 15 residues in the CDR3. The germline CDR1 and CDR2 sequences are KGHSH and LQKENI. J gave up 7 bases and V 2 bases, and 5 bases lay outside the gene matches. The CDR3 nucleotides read TGTGCCAGCTCACCAACTAGCGGGGCTTATAATGAGCAGTTCTTC. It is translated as CASSPTSGAYNEQFF. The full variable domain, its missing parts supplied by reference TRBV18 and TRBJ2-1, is NAGVMQNPRHLVRRRGQEARLRCSPMKGHSHVYWYRQLPEEGLKFMVYLQKENIIDESGMPKERFSAEFPKEGPSILRIQQVVRGDSAAYFCASSPTSGAYNEQFFGPGTRLTVL.

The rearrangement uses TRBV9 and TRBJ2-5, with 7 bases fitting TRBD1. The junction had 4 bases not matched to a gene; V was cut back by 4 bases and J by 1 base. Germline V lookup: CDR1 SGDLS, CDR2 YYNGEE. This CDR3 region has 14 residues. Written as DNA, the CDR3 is TGTGCCAGCAGCACGACAGGGATCCAAGAGACCCAGTACTTC. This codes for CASSTTGIQETQYF.